This T cell receptor (beta chain) derives from a study of T cell responses to AZD1222 COVID-19 vaccine. Data came from immunoSEQ multiplex PCR; TCRdb stores just in-frame clones and leaves some out. Seen here are fewer than 250,000 clones, 90% to 95% observed once, and the top ten hold roughly 1%. This clone was counted a few times. Its antigen is unknown. Findings and limits, study-wide: Regions left unmutated in variants are reportedly the target of nearly half of spike-specific TCRs. Increased Spike-specific TCR breadth and depth were observed after two AZD1222 doses.

The TCR was taken from an adult in good health. The sequences come from peripheral blood, collected on day 0 of MenACWY control vaccination.

The CDR3 DNA follows: TGTGCCAGTAGAAATAGCGGGGGTTCCTACGAGCAGTACTTC. Protein: CASRNSGGSYEQYF. This chain connects TRBV19 to TRBJ2-7, with TRBD2 matching over 9 bases. This CDR3 is built from 14 residues. With 6 bases clipped from V and 1 base from J, the junction kept 4 bases outside the gene matches. CDR1 LNHDA and CDR2 SQIVND come from the germline V gene (reference sequence).